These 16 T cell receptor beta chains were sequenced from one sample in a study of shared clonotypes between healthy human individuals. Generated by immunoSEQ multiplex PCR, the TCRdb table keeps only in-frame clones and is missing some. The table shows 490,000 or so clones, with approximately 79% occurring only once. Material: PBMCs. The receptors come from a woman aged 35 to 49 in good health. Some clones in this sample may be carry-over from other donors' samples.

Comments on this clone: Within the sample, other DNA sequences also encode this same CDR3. CDR3 DNA sequence: TGCGCCAGCAGCTTGGCCGGGATCGGAAACACCATATATTTT. The encoded protein is CASSLAGIGNTIYF. V is TRBV5-1 and J is TRBJ1-3; no clear D. From germline, CDR1 is SGHRS and CDR2 YFSETQ. The V and J ends lost 0 bases and 4 bases respectively, with 8 bases between them. The CDR3 is made up of 14 amino acids.

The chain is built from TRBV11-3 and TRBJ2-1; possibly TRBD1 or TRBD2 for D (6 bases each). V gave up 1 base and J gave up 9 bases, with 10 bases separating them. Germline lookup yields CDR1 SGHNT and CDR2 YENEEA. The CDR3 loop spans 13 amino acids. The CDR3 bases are TGTGCCAGCAGCTTAGTACGGGGGCGTGAGCAGTTCTTC. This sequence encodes CASSLVRGREQFF.

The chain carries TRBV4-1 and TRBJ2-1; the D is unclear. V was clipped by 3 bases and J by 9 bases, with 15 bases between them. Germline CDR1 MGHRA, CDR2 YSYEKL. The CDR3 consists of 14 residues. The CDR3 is CASSQNAEFGEQFF. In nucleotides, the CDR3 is TGCGCCAGCAGCCAGAACGCAGAGTTTGGTGAGCAGTTCTTC.

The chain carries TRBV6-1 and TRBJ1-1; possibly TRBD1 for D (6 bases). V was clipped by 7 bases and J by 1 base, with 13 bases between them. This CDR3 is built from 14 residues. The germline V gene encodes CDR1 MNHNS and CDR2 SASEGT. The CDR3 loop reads CASTPGTTNTEAFF. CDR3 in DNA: TGTGCCAGCACCCCAGGGACAACGAACACTGAAGCTTTCTTT.

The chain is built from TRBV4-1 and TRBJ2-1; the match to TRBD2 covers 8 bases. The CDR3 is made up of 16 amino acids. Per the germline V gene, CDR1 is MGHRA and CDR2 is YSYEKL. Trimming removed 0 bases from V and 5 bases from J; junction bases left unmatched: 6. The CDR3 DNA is TGCGCCAGCAGCCAAGAGTCAGTAGCGGGGCACAATGAGCAGTTCTTC. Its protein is CASSQESVAGHNEQFF.

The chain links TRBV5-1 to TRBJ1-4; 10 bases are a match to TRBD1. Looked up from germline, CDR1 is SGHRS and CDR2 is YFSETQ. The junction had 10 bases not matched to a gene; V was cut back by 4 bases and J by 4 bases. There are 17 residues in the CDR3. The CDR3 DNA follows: TGCGCCAGCAGCAGGGGACAGGGGCCACCCCGTAATGAAAAACTGTTTTTT. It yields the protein CASSRGQGPPRNEKLFF.

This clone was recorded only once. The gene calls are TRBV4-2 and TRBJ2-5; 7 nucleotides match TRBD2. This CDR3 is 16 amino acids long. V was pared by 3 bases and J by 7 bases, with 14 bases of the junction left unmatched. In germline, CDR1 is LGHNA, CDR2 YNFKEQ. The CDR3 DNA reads TGTGCCAGCAGCCAGCGATGGACTAGTCACCGGGGGACCCAGTACTTC. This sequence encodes CASSQRWTSHRGTQYF.

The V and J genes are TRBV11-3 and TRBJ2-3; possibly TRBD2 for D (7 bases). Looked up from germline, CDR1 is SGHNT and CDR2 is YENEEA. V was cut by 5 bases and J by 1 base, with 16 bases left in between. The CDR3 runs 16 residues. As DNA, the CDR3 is TGTGCCAGCAGCGCGCGTAGAGGGGGGGGCACAGATACGCAGTATTTT. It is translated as CASSARRGGGTDTQYF.

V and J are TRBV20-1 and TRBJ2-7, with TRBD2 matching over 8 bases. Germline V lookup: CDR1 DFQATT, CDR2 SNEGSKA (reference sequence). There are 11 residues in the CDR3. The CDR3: CTSGSGYEQYF. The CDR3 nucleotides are TGCACCAGCGGGAGTGGGTACGAGCAGTACTTC.

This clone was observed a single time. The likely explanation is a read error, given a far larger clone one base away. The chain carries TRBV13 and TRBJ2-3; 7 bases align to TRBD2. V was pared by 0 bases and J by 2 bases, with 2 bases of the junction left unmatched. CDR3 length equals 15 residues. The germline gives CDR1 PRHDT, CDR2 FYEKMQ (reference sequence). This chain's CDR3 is CASSLGGRVTDTQYF. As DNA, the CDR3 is TGTGCCAGCAGCTTAGGTGGGAGGGTCACAGATACGCAGTATTTT.

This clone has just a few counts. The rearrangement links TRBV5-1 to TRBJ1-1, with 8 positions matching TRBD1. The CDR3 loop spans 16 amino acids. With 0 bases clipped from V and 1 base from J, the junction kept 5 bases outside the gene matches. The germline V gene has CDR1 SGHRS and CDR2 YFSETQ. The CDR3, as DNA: TGCGCCAGCAGCTTGGCCCGTACAGGGGGGAACACTGAAGCTTTCTTT. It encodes CASSLARTGGNTEAFF.

The CDR3 loop reads CASSLAPTGGENTIYF. The CDR3 nucleotides read TGCGCCAGCAGCTTGGCCCCGACAGGGGGCGAAAACACCATATATTTT. This chain uses TRBV5-1 with TRBJ1-3; 10 nucleotides align to TRBD1. Looked up from germline, CDR1 is SGHRS and CDR2 is YFSETQ. CDR3 length equals 16 residues. The V gene end was trimmed by 0 bases and the J gene end by 6 bases; junction bases not matched to a gene: 6.

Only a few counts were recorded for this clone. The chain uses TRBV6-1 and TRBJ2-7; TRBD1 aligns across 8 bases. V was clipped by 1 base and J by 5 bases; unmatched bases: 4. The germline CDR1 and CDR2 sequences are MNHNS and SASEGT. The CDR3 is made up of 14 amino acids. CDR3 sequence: CASSEGTGIDEQYF. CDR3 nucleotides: TGTGCCAGCAGTGAAGGGACAGGGATCGACGAGCAGTACTTC.

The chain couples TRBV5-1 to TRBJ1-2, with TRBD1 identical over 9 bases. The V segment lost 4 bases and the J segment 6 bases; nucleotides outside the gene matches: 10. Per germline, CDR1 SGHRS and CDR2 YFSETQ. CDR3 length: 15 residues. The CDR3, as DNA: TGCGCCAGCAGCACTACAGGGGGCGCGATCGATGGCTACACCTTC. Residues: CASSTTGGAIDGYTF.

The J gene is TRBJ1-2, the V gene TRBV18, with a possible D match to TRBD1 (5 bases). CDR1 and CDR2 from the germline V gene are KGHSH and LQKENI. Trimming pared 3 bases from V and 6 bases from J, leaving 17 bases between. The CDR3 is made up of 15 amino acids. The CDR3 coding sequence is TGTGCCAGCTCACCGGGCCAGACAGAAGCAAATGGCTACACCTTC. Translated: CASSPGQTEANGYTF.

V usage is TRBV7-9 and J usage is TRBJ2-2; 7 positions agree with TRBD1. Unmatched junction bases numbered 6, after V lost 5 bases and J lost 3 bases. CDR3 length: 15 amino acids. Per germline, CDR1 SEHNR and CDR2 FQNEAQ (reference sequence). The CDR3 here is CASSEGAVDTGELFF. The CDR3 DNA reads TGTGCCAGCAGCGAGGGGGCCGTCGACACCGGGGAGCTGTTTTTT.